This T cell receptor beta chain was identified during a study of T cell responses to AZD1222 COVID-19 vaccine. Profiled with immunoSEQ multiplex PCR; TCRdb holds only in-frame clones, not every one. Here the sample spans 92,000 or so clones, roughly 88% being singletons. Trimming pared 4 bases from V and 6 bases from J, leaving 12 bases between. CDR3 length: 13 amino acids. Germline lookup yields CDR1 MNHEY and CDR2 SVGEGT. The source was peripheral blood, collected on day 0 of AZD1222 vaccination. This clonotype originated in an adult in good health. This chain links TRBV6-2 or TRBV6-3 with TRBJ1-1; no definite D call. The CDR3 here is CASSSRPDAEAFF. CDR3 DNA: TGTGCCAGCAGTTCGCGACCGGACGCTGAAGCTTTCTTT.